This T cell receptor (beta chain) derives from a study of CD8 T cells in Susac syndrome. CDR3 length equals 15 residues. Germline values: CDR1 KGHSH, CDR2 LQKENI. Trimming removed 0 bases at V and 2 bases at J, with 10 bases between. Purification of the CD8+ and CD4+ T cells relied on negative isolation, and TEMRA cells underwent FACS enrichment. cDNA came from around 0.5 to 1 ug RNA primed by random hexamers. The CDR3 of TCR beta was amplified by immunoSEQ multiplex PCR across 54 Vbeta and 13 Jbeta. MiXCR, run by TCRdb on the immunoSEQ multiplex PCR reads, gives a single entry per CDR3 protein. Of about 150,000 distinct CDR3 sequences listed, less than 97% are singletons.

This receptor was obtained from a human donor with multiple sclerosis. Material: CD8+ T cells from PBMCs. The genes are TRBV18 and TRBJ2-5; a weak D match, TRBD2 (6 bases). The CDR3 sequence is CASSPPSGWQETQYF. In DNA form, the CDR3 reads TGTGCCAGCTCACCACCAAGCGGGTGGCAAGAGACCCAGTACTTC. Drawing the rest from reference TRBV18 and TRBJ2-5, the complete variable domain is NAGVMQNPRHLVRRRGQEARLRCSPMKGHSHVYWYRQLPEEGLKFMVYLQKENIIDESGMPKERFSAEFPKEGPSILRIQQVVRGDSAAYFCASSPPSGWQETQYFGPGTRLLVL.